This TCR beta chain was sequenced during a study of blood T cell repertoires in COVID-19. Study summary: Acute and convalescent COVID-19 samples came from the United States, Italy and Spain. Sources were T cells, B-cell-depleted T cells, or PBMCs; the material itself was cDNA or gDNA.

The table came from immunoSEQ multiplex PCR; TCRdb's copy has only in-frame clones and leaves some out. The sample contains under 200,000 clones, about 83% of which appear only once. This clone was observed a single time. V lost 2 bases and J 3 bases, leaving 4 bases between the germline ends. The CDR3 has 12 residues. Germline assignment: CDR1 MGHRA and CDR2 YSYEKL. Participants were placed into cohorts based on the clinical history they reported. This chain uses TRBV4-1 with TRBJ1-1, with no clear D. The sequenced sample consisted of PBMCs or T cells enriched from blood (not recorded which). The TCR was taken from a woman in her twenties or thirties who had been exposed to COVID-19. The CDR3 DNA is TGCGCCAGCAGCCAACCGTACACTGAAGCTTTCTTT. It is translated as CASSQPYTEAFF.